The T cell receptor beta chain under discussion was sequenced for a study of untreated major depressive disorder (dated by TCRdb to 2017 to 2018). Broadly, across the study: The study was a cross-sectional case-control comparison of T cell phenotype and TCR repertoire between antidepressant-free major depressive disorder patients and individually matched non-depressed controls. The sequencing was a follow-up to the differences in Vbeta 5.1, Vbeta 11 and Vbeta 22 usage that flow cytometry had picked up across the whole cohort. Broader findings and caveats from the paper: In every sequenced subject, all of the top five TRBV05-01 clones were private clones. Strict matching and exclusion criteria produced a comparatively small study sample, limiting generalizability of findings. In the sequencing data, TRBV25-01 and TRBV02-01 usage was found to follow the flow-cytometry pattern, although statistical significance was not reached. In CD4+ T cells, sequencing confirmed that depressed patients used TRBV05-01 (Vbeta 5.1) more than controls did, with a one-tailed test giving p = 0.040. The sequencing comparisons used one-tailed planned tests on only three preselected Vbeta families.

The Qiagen DNeasy Blood and Tissue Kit was used to extract total genomic DNA from purified CD4+ T cells. Amplification and sequencing of the TCRbeta CDR3 region, as defined according to IMGT, were carried out with immunoSEQ immunosequencing protocols. In the authors' own workflow: Raw sequence data were preprocessed by the immunoSEQ service for PCR and sequencing error correction. The sequence data were imported into the immunoSEQ Analyzer and were further analyzed using VDJtools v1.0.7. The paired Wilcoxon signed-rank test was used to test for differences between patients and controls. Not all clones reach the TCRdb copy of this immuneACCESS table, which keeps in-frame sequences only. Checked studies attribute under half of the gap to unresolved V genes and leave the rest unexplained. V and J calls and clone size are copied from that table; D and trimming were computed from the DNA. This sample gives tens of thousands of clones in total; around nine tenths of them show up just once. The ten most abundant clones make up about 0.52% of the sample.

Comments on this clone: Its antigen target is currently unknown. Per-nucleotide qualities are absent, and no much larger clonotype sits a single base away.

The junction shows trimming of 0 bases on V and 2 bases on J, plus 15 bases between the germline ends. Its CDR3 holds 16 amino acids, cysteine through phenylalanine. Kept here is only the CDR3 DNA, which spans 48 bases and is read in frame from base 1. Via the germline V gene (reference sequence), CDR1 is SGHNT and CDR2 YYREEE. Each depressed patient was pairwise matched to a non-depressed control for sex, age, current smoking status and body mass index. Every participant was of European descent. Controls scored 5 or less on the Quick Inventory of Depressive Symptoms-Self Report and had no mood disorder, either currently or at any point in their lifetime. Participants were excluded if they had major medical conditions, Axis I/II comorbidities, regular medication or illicit drug use, or weekly alcohol intake above 100 g. Around 28 ml of peripheral blood was collected from each participant into EDTA tubes. Magnetic negative selection with the BD IMag Human CD4 T Lymphocyte Enrichment Set was used to purify CD4+ T cells from thawed PBMCs. A purity of about 95% was typically achieved with the CD4+ enrichment method, as confirmed by flow cytometry. A subgroup of roughly 5 case-control pairs, selected blind to chemokine receptor expression and flow-cytometric repertoire skewing results, was subjected to TCRbeta sequencing. Every blood sample was taken in the morning at 8:00 a.m., and Ficoll-Hypaque gradient centrifugation was used to isolate PBMCs. PBMCs were gradually cooled to -80 degrees C for cryopreservation and then kept in liquid nitrogen until assay.

The TCR originated in a woman aged 35 to 49 in good health. Sample: CD4+ T cells from PBMCs. The rearranged segments are TRBV5-4 and TRBJ2-7; the D gene is perhaps TRBD2, on 6 matching bases. The DNA is as follows: TGTGCCAGCAGCTTGGGTGGAGGGCCCATCACCTACGAGCAGTACTTC. Its protein reads: CASSLGGGPITYEQYF.